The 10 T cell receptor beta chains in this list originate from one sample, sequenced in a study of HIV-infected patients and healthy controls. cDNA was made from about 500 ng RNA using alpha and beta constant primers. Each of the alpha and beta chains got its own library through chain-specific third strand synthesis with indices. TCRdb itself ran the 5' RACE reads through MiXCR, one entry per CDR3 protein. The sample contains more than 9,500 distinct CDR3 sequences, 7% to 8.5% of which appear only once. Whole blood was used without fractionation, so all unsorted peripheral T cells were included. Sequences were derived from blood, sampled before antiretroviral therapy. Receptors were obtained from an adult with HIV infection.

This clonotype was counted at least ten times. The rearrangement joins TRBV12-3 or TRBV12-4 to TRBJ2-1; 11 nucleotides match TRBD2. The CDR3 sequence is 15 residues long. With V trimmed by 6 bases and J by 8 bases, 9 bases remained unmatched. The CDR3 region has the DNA TGTGCCAGCAGGTCTCCGGGACTAGCGGAGGATGAGCAGTTCTTC. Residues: CASRSPGLAEDEQFF.

The DNA for the CDR3 is TGTGCCAGCATAGGGGCAGGCACTGAAGCTTTCTTT. This gives the protein CASIGAGTEAFF. The rearrangement uses TRBV27 and TRBJ1-1; a possible D gene is TRBD1 (5 bases). The V end was cut by 7 bases, the J end by 4 bases, with 10 bases between. The germline V gene has CDR1 MNHEY and CDR2 SMNVEV (reference sequence). This CDR3 is built from 12 residues.

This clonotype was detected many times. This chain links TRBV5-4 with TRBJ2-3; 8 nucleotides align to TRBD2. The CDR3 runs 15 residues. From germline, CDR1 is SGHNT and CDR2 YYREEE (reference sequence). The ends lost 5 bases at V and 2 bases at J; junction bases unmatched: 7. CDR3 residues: CASRSTGLVTDTQYF. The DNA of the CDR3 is TGTGCCAGCAGGTCGACGGGACTAGTCACAGATACGCAGTATTTT.

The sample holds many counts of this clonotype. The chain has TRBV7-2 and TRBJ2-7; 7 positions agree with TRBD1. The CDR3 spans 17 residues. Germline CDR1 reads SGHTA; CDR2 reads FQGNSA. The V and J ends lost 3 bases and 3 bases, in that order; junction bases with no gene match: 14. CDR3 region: CASSFSHSGTVFYEQYF. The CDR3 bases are TGTGCCAGCAGCTTCAGCCATTCCGGGACAGTCTTCTACGAGCAGTACTTC. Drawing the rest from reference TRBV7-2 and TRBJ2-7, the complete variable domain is GAGVSQSPSNKVTEKGKDVELRCDPISGHTALYWYRQSLGQGLEFLIYFQGNSAPDKSGLPSDRFSAERTGGSVSTLTIQRTQQEDSAVYLCASSFSHSGTVFYEQYFGPGTRLTVT.

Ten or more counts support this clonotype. The CDR3 here is CAWRRQGDTEAFF. The CDR3 DNA is TGTGCCTGGAGGAGGCAGGGCGACACTGAAGCTTTCTTT. V and J are TRBV30 and TRBJ1-1, with TRBD1 as a possible D gene (5 bases). The CDR3 sequence is 13 residues long. The germline V and J ends were trimmed by 3 bases and 3 bases, with 11 bases remaining between them. Per germline, CDR1 GTSNPN and CDR2 SVGIG (reference sequence).

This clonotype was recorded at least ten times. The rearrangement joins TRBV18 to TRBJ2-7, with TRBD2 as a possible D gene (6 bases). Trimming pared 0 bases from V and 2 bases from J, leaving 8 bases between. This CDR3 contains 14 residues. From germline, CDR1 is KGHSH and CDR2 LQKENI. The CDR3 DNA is TGTGCCAGCTCACCACCGGGGGGACCCTACGAGCAGTACTTC. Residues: CASSPPGGPYEQYF.

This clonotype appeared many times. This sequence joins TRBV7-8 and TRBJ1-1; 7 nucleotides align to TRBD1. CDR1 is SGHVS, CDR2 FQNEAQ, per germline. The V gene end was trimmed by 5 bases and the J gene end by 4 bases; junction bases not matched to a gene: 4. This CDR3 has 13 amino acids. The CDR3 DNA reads TGTGCCAGCAGCCGAACAGGGGTCACTGAAGCTTTCTTT. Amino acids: CASSRTGVTEAFF.

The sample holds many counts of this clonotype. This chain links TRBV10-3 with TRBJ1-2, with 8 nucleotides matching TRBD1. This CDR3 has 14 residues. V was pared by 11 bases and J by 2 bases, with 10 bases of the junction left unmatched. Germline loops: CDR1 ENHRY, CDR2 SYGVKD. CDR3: CAVAGGTGNYGYTF. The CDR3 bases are TGTGCCGTCGCGGGGGGGACAGGAAACTATGGCTACACCTTC.

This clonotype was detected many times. The CDR3: CASSLYGDRAEAFF. The CDR3, as DNA: TGTGCCAGCAGCTTATACGGGGACAGGGCCGAAGCTTTCTTT. The J gene is TRBJ1-1, the V gene TRBV11-2; 9 bases match TRBD1. Trimming removed 2 bases from V and 8 bases from J; junction bases left unmatched: 6. Germline loops: CDR1 SGHAT, CDR2 FQNNGV. The CDR3 extends over 14 amino acids.

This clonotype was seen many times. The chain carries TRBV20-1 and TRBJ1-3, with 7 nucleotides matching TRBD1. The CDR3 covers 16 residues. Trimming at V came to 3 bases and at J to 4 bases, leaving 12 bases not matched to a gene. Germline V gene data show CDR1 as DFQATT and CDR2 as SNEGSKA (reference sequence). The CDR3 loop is CSARTRSTGIGNTIYF. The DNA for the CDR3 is TGCAGTGCTAGGACCAGGTCGACAGGGATCGGAAACACCATATATTTT.